The 20 T cell receptor beta chains below all came from one sample that was sequenced in a study of CD8 T cells in Susac syndrome. Random hexamers primed reverse transcription of roughly 0.5 to 1 ug RNA. TCRdb called the immunoSEQ multiplex PCR reads again in MiXCR, with one record for every CDR3 protein. The sample holds about 180,000 distinct CDR3 sequences, under 97% seen once. Sequencing was done on a sample of CD4+ T cells from PBMCs. The receptors were gathered from a human donor with multiple sclerosis.

This chain joins TRBV4-1 and TRBJ2-2; unclear D gene. Germline CDR1 and CDR2: MGHRA and YSYEKL. Trimming took 0 bases from V and 0 from J, leaving 8 bases between them. The CDR3 is 16 residues long. The CDR3 region is CASSQDKGANTGELFF. Here the CDR3 DNA reads TGCGCCAGCAGCCAAGATAAGGGCGCGAACACCGGGGAGCTGTTTTTT.

The V gene is TRBV5-4, the J gene TRBJ2-2; 9 bases are shared with TRBD1. The V segment lost 4 bases and the J segment 7 bases; nucleotides outside the gene matches: 8. This CDR3 spans 15 amino acids. Germline values: CDR1 SGHNT, CDR2 YYREEE (reference sequence). The CDR3 here is CASSVDRGKGGELFF. In DNA, the CDR3 is TGTGCCAGCAGCGTTGACAGGGGGAAGGGCGGGGAGCTGTTTTTT.

The rearrangement joins TRBV6-5 to TRBJ1-1; 7 bases line up with TRBD1. CDR1 is MNHEY and CDR2 is SVGAGI in the germline V gene. CDR3 length: 15 amino acids. V trimming: 2 bases; J trimming: 3 bases; junction bases outside the gene matches: 6. The DNA for the CDR3 is TGTGCCAGCAGTTACGCCTACAGGGGCCACACTGAAGCTTTCTTT. Translation: CASSYAYRGHTEAFF.

This clonotype showed up just once. The chain uses TRBV30 and TRBJ1-5; perhaps TRBD1 as D (5 bases). V was clipped by 5 bases and J by 7 bases, with 15 bases between them. Germline CDR1 GTSNPN, CDR2 SVGIG (reference sequence). The CDR3 extends over 13 amino acids. The CDR3 coding sequence is TGTGCCTGGGAGCAGGGATCCGGGCAGCCCCAGCATTTT. Residues: CAWEQGSGQPQHF.

The genes are TRBV4-3 and TRBJ2-2; TRBD1 is a possible D gene (5 bases). Between the trimmed V and J ends, which lost 0 bases and 1 base, there was a span of 12 bases. The CDR3 is 17 amino acids. CDR1 is LGHNA, CDR2 YSLEER, per germline. The CDR3 sequence is CASSQDGMTVNTGELFF. As DNA, the CDR3 is TGCGCCAGCAGCCAAGATGGTATGACAGTGAACACCGGGGAGCTGTTTTTT.

The chain links TRBV19 to TRBJ1-6, with 8 positions matching TRBD1. CDR1 and CDR2 (germline): LNHDA, SQIVND (reference sequence). The junction had 5 bases not matched to a gene; V was cut back by 6 bases and J by 7 bases. The length of the CDR3 is 14 residues. Here the CDR3 DNA reads TGTGCCAGTAGCCGGACAGGGAGGAATTCACCCCTCCACTTT. Translating it yields CASSRTGRNSPLHF.

This clonotype has only one observation. V usage is TRBV29-1 and J usage is TRBJ1-2; no definite D call. Per the germline V gene, CDR1 is SQVTM and CDR2 is ANQGSEA. The CDR3 has 14 residues. Trimming pared 0 bases from V and 8 bases from J, leaving 16 bases between. CDR3 residues: CSVEDKAKGEGYTF. DNA of the CDR3: TGCAGCGTTGAAGATAAGGCGAAGGGAGAGGGCTACACCTTC.

This chain connects TRBV12-3 or TRBV12-4 to TRBJ2-3; 7 bases line up with TRBD2. The CDR3 loop spans 14 amino acids. J was trimmed by 10 bases and V by 3 bases; bases with no gene match: 10. The CDR3 loop is CASSFGGAGPSQYF. The CDR3, as DNA: TGTGCCAGCAGTTTTGGGGGAGCGGGACCCTCGCAGTATTTT.

This chain links TRBV12-3 or TRBV12-4 with TRBJ2-1, with a possible D match to TRBD1 (5 bases). The V gene lost 3 bases and the J gene lost 6 bases, with 9 bases spanning the gap. CDR3 length: 13 residues. In nucleotides, the CDR3 is TGTGCCAGCAGTTTCCTCAGGGTCAATGAGCAGTTCTTC. This codes for CASSFLRVNEQFF.

This clonotype was observed once. The chain employs TRBV15 and TRBJ1-2; TRBD1 agrees at 7 bases. CDR1 LNHNV and CDR2 YYDKDF come from the germline V gene (reference sequence). After removal of 3 bases from V and 4 bases from J, the junction contained 11 bases not matched to a gene. The CDR3 is 16 residues long. In DNA form, the CDR3 reads TGTGCCACCAGCAGGACCCCCTTTCGACAGGGCTATGGCTACACCTTC. Translation: CATSRTPFRQGYGYTF.

V is TRBV25-1 and J is TRBJ2-3; 7 positions agree with TRBD2. Looked up from germline, CDR1 is MGHDK and CDR2 is SYGVNS. The CDR3 consists of 13 residues. J gave up 6 bases and V 4 bases, and 4 bases lay outside the gene matches. The DNA for the CDR3 is TGTGCCAGCAGTGGTCCGACTAGCGATACGCAGTATTTT. This translates into CASSGPTSDTQYF.

The chain uses TRBV24-1 and TRBJ2-5; 8 positions match TRBD1. The CDR3 has 17 residues. Trimming cost V 5 bases and J 1 base; bases outside gene matches: 11. Germline V gene lookup returns CDR1 KGHDR and CDR2 SFDVKD. The CDR3 reads CATSGPGQGAVQETQYF. CDR3 in DNA: TGTGCCACCAGTGGCCCAGGGCAGGGGGCTGTCCAAGAGACCCAGTACTTC.

J is TRBJ2-3 and V is TRBV2, with TRBD2 matching 14 bases. The CDR3 contains 15 residues. CDR1 is SNHLY and CDR2 is FYNNEI in the germline V gene. Unmatched junction bases numbered 4, after V lost 6 bases and J lost 5 bases. The CDR3: CASRRGTSGGDTQYF. Here the CDR3 DNA reads TGTGCCAGCAGGCGAGGGACTAGCGGGGGAGATACGCAGTATTTT.

This sequence joins TRBV29-1 and TRBJ1-1; no definite D call. The V gene lost 6 bases and the J gene lost 3 bases, with 14 bases spanning the gap. The V gene's germline CDR1 is SQVTM and CDR2 ANQGSEA. CDR3 length: 13 amino acids. The CDR3 protein is CSVRTRGHTEAFF. CDR3 nucleotides: TGCAGCGTCCGAACTAGAGGGCACACTGAAGCTTTCTTT.

V gene TRBV20-1 combines with J gene TRBJ1-6, with D possibly matching TRBD1 (6 bases). The CDR3 sequence is 13 residues long. CDR1 and CDR2 (germline): DFQATT, SNEGSKA (reference sequence). Trimming pared 3 bases from V and 7 bases from J, leaving 10 bases between. CDR3 residues: CSARNTGNSPLHF. In DNA form, the CDR3 reads TGCAGTGCTAGGAATACAGGGAATTCACCCCTCCACTTT.

This chain uses TRBV4-3 with TRBJ2-3, with unresolved D. V dropped 1 base and J dropped 2 bases, with 16 bases sitting between them. This CDR3 is built from 17 residues. In germline, CDR1 is LGHNA, CDR2 YSLEER. CDR3 region: CASSQGGGTILTDTQYF. In DNA form, the CDR3 reads TGCGCCAGCAGCCAAGGAGGCGGTACCATTCTCACAGATACGCAGTATTTT.

V usage is TRBV7-2 and J usage is TRBJ2-3; D is uncertain. This CDR3 spans 14 amino acids. Germline V gene sequence: CDR1 SGHTA, CDR2 FQGNSA. Trimming took 2 bases from V and 0 from J, leaving 6 bases between them. As DNA, the CDR3 is TGTGCCAGCAGCTTAAGTTTTAGCACAGATACGCAGTATTTT. Translated: CASSLSFSTDTQYF.

V gene TRBV4-3 combines with J gene TRBJ1-1; no clear D. The CDR3 is made up of 15 amino acids. The V end was cut by 0 bases, the J end by 3 bases, with 11 bases between. The germline V gene encodes CDR1 LGHNA and CDR2 YSLEER. The CDR3 nucleotides read TGCGCCAGCAGCCAAGATCTTGGGGTCGACACTGAAGCTTTCTTT. This encodes CASSQDLGVDTEAFF.

The chain links TRBV5-1 to TRBJ2-5; 11 bases line up with TRBD1. CDR3 length: 15 residues. The germline gives CDR1 SGHRS, CDR2 YFSETQ. V lost 3 bases to trimming and J lost 1 base; unmatched junction nucleotides: 2. CDR3 DNA: TGCGCCAGCAGCTCCGGGACAGGGGGCCAAGAGACCCAGTACTTC. Its protein is CASSSGTGGQETQYF.

The chain employs TRBV3-1 and TRBJ2-3; D possibly matches TRBD1 or TRBD2 (5 bases each). The CDR3 runs to 15 residues. V was cut by 4 bases and J by 2 bases, with 13 bases left in between. The germline V gene encodes CDR1 LGHDT and CDR2 YNNKEL (reference sequence). CDR3 nucleotide sequence: TGTGCCAGCAGCCTCCGGGACGGAGACACAGATACGCAGTATTTT. Translating it yields CASSLRDGDTDTQYF.